This T cell receptor (beta chain) was obtained from a study of T cell responses to AZD1222 COVID-19 vaccine. Some clones are missing from TCRdb's copy, which holds only in-frame ones; the method was immunoSEQ multiplex PCR. The table includes some 140,000 clones, roughly 90% detected once. In its sample, this clone was seen once. Antigen specificity is unknown. General study findings and limits: Repertoire sampling happened only post peak T cell response. Only five to seven AZD1222 recipients were seropositive at baseline. Dominant CD4 TCR responses targeted spike regions 160-218 and 743-854. Nearly half of spike-specific TCRs reportedly go after variant regions that carry no mutations.

Trimming took 5 bases from V and 6 from J, leaving 21 bases between them. This CDR3 comprises 16 residues. The germline CDR1 and CDR2 sequences are SGHTA and FQGTGA. The V and J genes are TRBV7-3 and TRBJ2-3, with TRBD2 as a possible D gene (6 bases). The sample in question was peripheral blood, obtained on day 0 of AZD1222 vaccination. This receptor was obtained from an adult in good health. The CDR3 protein is CASSPRFGGPQDTQYF. As DNA, the CDR3 is TGTGCCAGCAGCCCACGGTTCGGGGGTCCACAGGATACGCAGTATTTT.